The 7 T cell receptor beta chains given below trace back to one sample, sequenced in a study of sequential checkpoint blockade in melanoma. Some clones are missing from TCRdb's copy, which holds only in-frame ones; the method was immunoSEQ multiplex PCR. The table shows around 2,000 clones, with about half occurring only once. Treatment given: randomized to nivolumab then ipilimumab (arm A) or the reverse (arm B). Sequencing was performed on CD8+ T cells sorted from blood (inferred from file names), taken from a patient given nivolumab and ipilimumab in sequence. The receptors were gathered from a human patient with melanoma. Some clones in this sample may be carry-over from other donors' samples.

The chain uses TRBV5-6 and TRBJ1-2, with D maybe TRBD1 (6 bases). V lost 3 bases to trimming and J lost 1 base, with 10 bases between them. This CDR3 region has 14 residues. Germline-derived CDR1 and CDR2 are SGHDT and YYEEEE. In DNA form, the CDR3 reads TGTGCCAGCAGCTCCCGGGACATTAACTATGGCTACACCTTC. This sequence encodes CASSSRDINYGYTF.

The J gene is TRBJ2-5, the V gene TRBV9; 10 bases map to TRBD2. The CDR3 has 13 amino acids. V was pared by 4 bases and J by 7 bases, with 4 bases of the junction left unmatched. Germline loops: CDR1 SGDLS, CDR2 YYNGEE. CDR3: CASSPSGGGTQYF. In nucleotides, the CDR3 is TGTGCCAGCAGCCCGAGCGGGGGGGGGACCCAGTACTTC.

The chain carries TRBV10-1 and TRBJ2-5; no firm D call. The CDR3 totals 15 residues. The germline V and J ends were trimmed by 2 bases and 4 bases, with 14 bases remaining between them. CDR1 WNHNN and CDR2 SYGVQD come from the germline V gene (reference sequence). CDR3 bases: TGCGCCAGCAGTGAGAGCCCCCCAAGCCCAGAGACCCAGTACTTC. This gives the protein CASSESPPSPETQYF.

This sequence joins TRBV11-2 and TRBJ2-6, with a tentative D call TRBD1 (6 bases). The CDR3 is made up of 15 amino acids. Trimming removed 5 bases from V and 4 bases from J, with 12 bases in between. Looked up from germline, CDR1 is SGHAT and CDR2 is FQNNGV. CDR3 DNA sequence: TGTGCCAGCAGCCTGGTGGGGGCCGGGGCCAACGTCCTGACTTTC. Its translation is CASSLVGAGANVLTF. The complete variable domain, with remaining parts taken from reference TRBV11-2 and TRBJ2-6, reads EAGVAQSPRYKIIEKRQSVAFWCNPISGHATLYWYQQILGQGPKLLIQFQNNGVVDDSQLPKDRFSAERLKGVDSTLKIQPAKLEDSAVYLCASSLVGAGANVLTFGAGSRLTVL.

This chain uses TRBV9 with TRBJ2-3; D not resolved. The CDR3 has 15 residues. The V gene lost 4 bases and the J gene lost 2 bases, with 14 bases spanning the gap. The germline V gene has CDR1 SGDLS and CDR2 YYNGEE. CDR3 nucleotide sequence: TGTGCCAGCAGCTCACAAAGACGACTCACAGATACGCAGTATTTT. Translation gives CASSSQRRLTDTQYF. Together with reference TRBV9 and TRBJ2-3, the CDR3 gives the full variable domain: DSGVTQTPKHLITATGQRVTLRCSPRSGDLSVYWYQQSLDQGLQFLIQYYNGEERAKGNILERFSAQQFPDLHSELNLSSLELGDSALYFCASSSQRRLTDTQYFGPGTRLTVL.

This clone has just a few counts. The CDR3 loop is CAWSSWQGPDSGNTIYF. The DNA of the CDR3 is TGTGCCTGGAGTAGCTGGCAGGGGCCCGACTCTGGAAACACCATATATTTT. This chain links TRBV30 with TRBJ1-3; D may be TRBD1 (6 bases). V was shortened by 2 bases and J by 0 bases, with 17 bases between the two germline ends. The CDR3 consists of 17 residues. Germline V gene data show CDR1 as GTSNPN and CDR2 as SVGIG (reference sequence). Full variable domain (outside the CDR3, taken from reference TRBV30 and TRBJ1-3): SQTIHQWPATLVQPVGSPLSLECTVEGTSNPNLYWYRQAAGRGLQLLFYSVGIGQISSEVPQNLSASRPQDRQFILSSKKLLLSDSGFYLCAWSSWQGPDSGNTIYFGEGSWLTVV.

The rearrangement uses TRBV7-4 and TRBJ1-4; D remains unclear. The CDR3 totals 15 residues. Trimming cost V 1 base and J 4 bases, with 10 bases left between them. CDR1 is SGHVT and CDR2 is SQSDAQ in the germline V gene. The CDR3 bases are TGTGCCAGCAGCTTAGGAGGCCAGCATAATGAAAAACTGTTTTTT. Protein product: CASSLGGQHNEKLFF.